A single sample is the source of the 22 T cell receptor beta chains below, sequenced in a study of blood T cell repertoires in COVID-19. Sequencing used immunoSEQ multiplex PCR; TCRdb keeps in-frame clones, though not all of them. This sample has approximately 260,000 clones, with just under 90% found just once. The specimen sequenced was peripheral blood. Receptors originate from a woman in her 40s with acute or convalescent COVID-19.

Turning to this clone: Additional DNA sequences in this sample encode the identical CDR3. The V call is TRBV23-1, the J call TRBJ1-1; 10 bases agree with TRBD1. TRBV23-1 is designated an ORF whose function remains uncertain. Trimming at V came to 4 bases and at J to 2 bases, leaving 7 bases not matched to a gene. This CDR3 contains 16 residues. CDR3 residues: CASSLLDRGQNTEAFF. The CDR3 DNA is TGCGCCAGCAGTCTCCTCGACAGGGGGCAAAACACTGAAGCTTTCTTT.

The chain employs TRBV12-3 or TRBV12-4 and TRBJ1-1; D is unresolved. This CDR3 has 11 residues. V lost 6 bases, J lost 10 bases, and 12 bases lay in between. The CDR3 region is CASSLPGGAFF. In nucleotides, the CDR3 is TGTGCCAGCAGCCTACCCGGCGGAGCTTTCTTT.

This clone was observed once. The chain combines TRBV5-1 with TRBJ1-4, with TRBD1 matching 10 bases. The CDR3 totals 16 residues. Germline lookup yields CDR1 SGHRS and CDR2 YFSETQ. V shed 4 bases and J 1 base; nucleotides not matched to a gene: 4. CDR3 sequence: CASSPGDRGTNEKLFF. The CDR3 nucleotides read TGCGCCAGCAGCCCCGGGGACAGGGGAACTAATGAAAAACTGTTTTTT.

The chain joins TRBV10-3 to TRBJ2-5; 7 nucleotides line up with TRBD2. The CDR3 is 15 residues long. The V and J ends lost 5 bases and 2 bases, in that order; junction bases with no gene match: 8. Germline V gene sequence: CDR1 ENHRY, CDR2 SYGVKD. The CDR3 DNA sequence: TGTGCCATCAGTCTCAATCCGGGACTACAAGAGACCCAGTACTTC. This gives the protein CAISLNPGLQETQYF.

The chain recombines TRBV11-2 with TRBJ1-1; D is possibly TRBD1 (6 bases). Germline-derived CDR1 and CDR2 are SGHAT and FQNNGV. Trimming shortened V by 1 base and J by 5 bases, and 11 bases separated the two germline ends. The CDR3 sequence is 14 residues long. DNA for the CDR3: TGTGCCAGCAGCTTAGTTACAGGGAAAACTGAAGCTTTCTTT. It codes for CASSLVTGKTEAFF.

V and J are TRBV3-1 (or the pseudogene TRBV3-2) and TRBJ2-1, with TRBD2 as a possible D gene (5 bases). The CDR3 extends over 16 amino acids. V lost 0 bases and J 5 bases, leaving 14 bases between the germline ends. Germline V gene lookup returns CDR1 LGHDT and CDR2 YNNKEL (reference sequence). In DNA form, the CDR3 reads TGTGCCAGCAGCCAAGATCCTGCGGGCCCCAACAATGAGCAGTTCTTC. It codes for CASSQDPAGPNNEQFF.

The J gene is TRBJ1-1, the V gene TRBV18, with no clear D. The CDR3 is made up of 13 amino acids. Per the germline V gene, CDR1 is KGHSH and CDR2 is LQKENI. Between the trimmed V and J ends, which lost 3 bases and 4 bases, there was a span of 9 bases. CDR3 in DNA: TGTGCCAGCTCACCCCAGGTGGGCACTGAAGCTTTCTTT. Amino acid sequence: CASSPQVGTEAFF.

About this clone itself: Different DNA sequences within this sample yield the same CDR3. CDR3 loop: CASSSSGTGYGYTF. CDR3 bases: TGTGCCAGCAGCTCCTCGGGGACAGGGTATGGCTACACCTTC. This sequence joins TRBV7-2 and TRBJ1-2; 9 positions match TRBD1. CDR1 and CDR2 from the germline V gene are SGHTA and FQGNSA. Trimming cost V 4 bases and J 5 bases; bases outside gene matches: 5. This CDR3 spans 14 amino acids.

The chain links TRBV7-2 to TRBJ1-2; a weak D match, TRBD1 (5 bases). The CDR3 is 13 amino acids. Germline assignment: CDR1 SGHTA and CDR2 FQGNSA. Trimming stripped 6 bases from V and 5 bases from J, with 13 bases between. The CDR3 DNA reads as TGTGCCAGCAGGGAAGGGGTAGAGTATGGCTACACCTTC. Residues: CASREGVEYGYTF.

DNA for the CDR3: TGTGCCAGTACCCGCCGGGGAGAGAGTACTGAAGCTTTCTTT. Translation gives CASTRRGESTEAFF. This chain joins TRBV19 and TRBJ1-1, with unresolved D. The CDR3 consists of 14 residues. Germline V gives CDR1 LNHDA, CDR2 SQIVND (reference sequence). V shed 7 bases and J shed 5 bases, with 17 bases lying between them.

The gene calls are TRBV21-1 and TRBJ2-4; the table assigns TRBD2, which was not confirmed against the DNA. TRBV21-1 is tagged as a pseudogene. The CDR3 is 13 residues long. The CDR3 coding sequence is TGTGCCGGTCCGGGAGGGGGCCAAAACATTCAGTACTTC. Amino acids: CAGPGGGQNIQYF.

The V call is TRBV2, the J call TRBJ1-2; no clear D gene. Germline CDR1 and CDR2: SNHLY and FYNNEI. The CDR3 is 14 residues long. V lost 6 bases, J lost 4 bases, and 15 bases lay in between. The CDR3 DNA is TGTGCCAGCAGGAAGGGTCTGGGAGTCTATGGCTACACCTTC. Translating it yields CASRKGLGVYGYTF.

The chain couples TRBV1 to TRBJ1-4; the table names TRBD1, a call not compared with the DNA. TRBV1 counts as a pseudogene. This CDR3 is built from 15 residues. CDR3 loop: CTSSLAGQGIEKLFF. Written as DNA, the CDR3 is TGCACCAGCAGCCTAGCGGGACAGGGGATAGAAAAACTGTTTTTT.

In DNA, the CDR3 is TGTGCCAGCAGTCTTGGTGGACTAGCGGGGTCCTACGAGCAGTACGTC. Translated: CASSLGGLAGSYEQYV. The V and J genes are TRBV7-2 and TRBJ2-7; 12 nucleotides agree with TRBD2. Germline loops: CDR1 SGHTA, CDR2 FQGNSA. CDR3 length: 16 amino acids. V shed 6 bases, J shed 1 base, and the junction held 7 bases outside the gene matches.

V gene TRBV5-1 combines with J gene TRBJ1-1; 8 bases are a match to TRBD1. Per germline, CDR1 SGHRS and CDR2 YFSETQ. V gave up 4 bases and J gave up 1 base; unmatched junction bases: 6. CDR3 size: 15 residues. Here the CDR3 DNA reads TGCGCCAGCAGCGGACGGACAGGGCCGAACACTGAAGCTTTCTTT. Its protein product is CASSGRTGPNTEAFF.

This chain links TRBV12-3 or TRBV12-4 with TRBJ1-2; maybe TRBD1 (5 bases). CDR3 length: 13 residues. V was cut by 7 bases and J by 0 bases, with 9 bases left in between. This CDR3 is CASTQGANYGYTF. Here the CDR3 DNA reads TGTGCCAGCACTCAAGGGGCTAACTATGGCTACACCTTC.

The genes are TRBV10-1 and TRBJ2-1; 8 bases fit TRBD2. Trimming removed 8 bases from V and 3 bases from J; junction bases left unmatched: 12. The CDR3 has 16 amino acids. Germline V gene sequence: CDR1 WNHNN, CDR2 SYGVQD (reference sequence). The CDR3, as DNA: TGCGCCAGCTCCCCCGGGGGGGCTACGTTCTACAATGAGCAGTTCTTC. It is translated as CASSPGGATFYNEQFF.

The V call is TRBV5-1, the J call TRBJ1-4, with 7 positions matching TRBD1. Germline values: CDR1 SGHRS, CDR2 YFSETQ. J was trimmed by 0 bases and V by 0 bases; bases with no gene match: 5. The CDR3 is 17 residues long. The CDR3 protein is CASSLEVGTATNEKLFF. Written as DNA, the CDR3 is TGCGCCAGCAGCTTGGAGGTCGGGACAGCAACTAATGAAAAACTGTTTTTT.

CDR3 sequence reads: CASSYVAAQETQYF. The DNA of the CDR3 is TGTGCCAGCAGTTACGTAGCGGCACAAGAGACCCAGTACTTC. The rearrangement links TRBV6-6 to TRBJ2-5, with D possibly matching TRBD2 (6 bases). The germline gives CDR1 MNHNY, CDR2 SVGAGI (reference sequence). CDR3 length: 14 residues. The V gene lost 2 bases and the J gene lost 2 bases, with 9 bases spanning the gap.

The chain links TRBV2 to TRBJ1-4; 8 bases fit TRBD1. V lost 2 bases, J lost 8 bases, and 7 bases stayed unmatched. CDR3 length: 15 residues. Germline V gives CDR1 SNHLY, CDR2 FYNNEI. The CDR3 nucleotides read TGTGCCAGCAGTGAAACCAGGGGGCTTGGGGAAAAACTGTTTTTT. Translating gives CASSETRGLGEKLFF.

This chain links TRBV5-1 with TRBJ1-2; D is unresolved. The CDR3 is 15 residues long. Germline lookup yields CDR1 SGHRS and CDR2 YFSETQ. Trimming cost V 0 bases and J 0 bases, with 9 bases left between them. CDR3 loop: CASSLGRLPNYGYTF. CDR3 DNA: TGCGCCAGCAGCTTGGGAAGACTTCCTAACTATGGCTACACCTTC.

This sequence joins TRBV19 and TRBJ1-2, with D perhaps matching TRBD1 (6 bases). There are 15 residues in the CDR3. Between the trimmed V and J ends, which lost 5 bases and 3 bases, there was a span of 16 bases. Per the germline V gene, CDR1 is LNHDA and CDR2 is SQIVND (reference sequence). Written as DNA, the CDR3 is TGTGCCAGTAGTGGAGCATACAGGGATGACTATGGCTACACCTTC. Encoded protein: CASSGAYRDDYGYTF.